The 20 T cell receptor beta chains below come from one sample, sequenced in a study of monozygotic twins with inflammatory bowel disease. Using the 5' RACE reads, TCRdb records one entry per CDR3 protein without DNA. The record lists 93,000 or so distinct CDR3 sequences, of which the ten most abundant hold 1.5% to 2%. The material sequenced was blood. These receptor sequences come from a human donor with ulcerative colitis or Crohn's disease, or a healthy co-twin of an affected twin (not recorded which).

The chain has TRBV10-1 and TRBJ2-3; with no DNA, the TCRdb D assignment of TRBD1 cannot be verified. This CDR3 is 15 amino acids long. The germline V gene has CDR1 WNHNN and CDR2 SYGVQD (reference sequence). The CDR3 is CASSEPGTGRDTQYF.

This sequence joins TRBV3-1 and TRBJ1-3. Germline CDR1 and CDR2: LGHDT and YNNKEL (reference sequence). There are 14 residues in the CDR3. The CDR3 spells CASSPILRGNTIYF.

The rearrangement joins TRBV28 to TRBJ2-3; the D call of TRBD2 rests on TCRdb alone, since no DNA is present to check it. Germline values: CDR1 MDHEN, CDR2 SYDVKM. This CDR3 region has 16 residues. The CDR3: CASSPRTFRTTDTQYF.

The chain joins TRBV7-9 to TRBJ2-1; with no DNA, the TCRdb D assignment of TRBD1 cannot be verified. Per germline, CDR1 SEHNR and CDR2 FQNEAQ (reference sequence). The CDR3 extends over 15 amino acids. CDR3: CASSRQGLEYNEQFF.

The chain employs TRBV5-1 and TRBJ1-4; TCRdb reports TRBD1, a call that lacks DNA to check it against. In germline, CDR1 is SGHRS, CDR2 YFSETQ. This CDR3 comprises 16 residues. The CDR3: CASSRRWGQENEKLFF.

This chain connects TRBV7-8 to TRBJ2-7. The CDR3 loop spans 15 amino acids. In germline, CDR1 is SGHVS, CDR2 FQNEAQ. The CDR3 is CASSLYGGGSYEQYF.

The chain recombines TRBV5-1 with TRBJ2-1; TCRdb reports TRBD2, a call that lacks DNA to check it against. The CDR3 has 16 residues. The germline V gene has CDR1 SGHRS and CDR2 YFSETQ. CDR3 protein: CASSGNVAGAHNEQFF.

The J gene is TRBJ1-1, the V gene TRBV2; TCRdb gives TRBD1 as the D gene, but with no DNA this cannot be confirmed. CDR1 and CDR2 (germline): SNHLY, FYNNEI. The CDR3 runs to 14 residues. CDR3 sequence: CASSELRLNTEAFF.

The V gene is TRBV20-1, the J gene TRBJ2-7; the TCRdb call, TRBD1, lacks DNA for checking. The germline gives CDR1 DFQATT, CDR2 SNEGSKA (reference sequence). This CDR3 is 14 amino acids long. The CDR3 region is CSARDRQGVYEQYF.

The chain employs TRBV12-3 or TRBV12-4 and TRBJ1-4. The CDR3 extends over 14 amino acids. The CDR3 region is CASSVGSRYEKLFF.

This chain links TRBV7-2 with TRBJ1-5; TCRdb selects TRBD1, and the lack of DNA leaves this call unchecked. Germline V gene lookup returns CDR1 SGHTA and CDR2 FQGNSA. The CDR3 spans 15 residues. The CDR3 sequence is CASSDPGWGDQPQHF.

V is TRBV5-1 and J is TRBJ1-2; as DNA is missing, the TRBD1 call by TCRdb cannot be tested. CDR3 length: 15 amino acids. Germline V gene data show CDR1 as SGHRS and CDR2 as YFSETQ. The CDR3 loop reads CASSRSTGTTYGYTF.

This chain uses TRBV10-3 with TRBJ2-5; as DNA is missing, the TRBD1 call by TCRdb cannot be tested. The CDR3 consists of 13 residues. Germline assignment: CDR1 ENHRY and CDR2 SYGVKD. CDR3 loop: CAISGQAEETQYF.

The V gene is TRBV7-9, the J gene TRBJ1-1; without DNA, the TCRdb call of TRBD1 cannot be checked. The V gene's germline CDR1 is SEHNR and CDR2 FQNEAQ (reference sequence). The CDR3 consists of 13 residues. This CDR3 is CASRPGTDTEAFF.

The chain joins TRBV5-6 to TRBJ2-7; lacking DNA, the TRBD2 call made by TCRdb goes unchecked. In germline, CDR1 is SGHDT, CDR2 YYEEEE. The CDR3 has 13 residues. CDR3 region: CASSFLAGVEQYF.

The CDR3: CSVLKLGRSYEQYF. The V gene is TRBV29-1, the J gene TRBJ2-7. Germline V gene sequence: CDR1 SQVTM, CDR2 ANQGSEA. CDR3 length: 14 residues.

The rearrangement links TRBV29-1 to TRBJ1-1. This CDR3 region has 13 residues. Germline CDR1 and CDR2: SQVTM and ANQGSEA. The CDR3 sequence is CSPWDRMNTEAFF.

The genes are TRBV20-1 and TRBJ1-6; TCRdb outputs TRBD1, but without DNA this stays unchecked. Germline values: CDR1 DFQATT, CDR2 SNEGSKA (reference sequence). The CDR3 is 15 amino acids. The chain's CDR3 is CSARGSGKGNSPLHF.

CDR3 sequence reads: CASSRRETQYF. The rearrangement links TRBV7-8 to TRBJ2-5. The germline CDR1 and CDR2 sequences are SGHVS and FQNEAQ. The CDR3 totals 11 residues.

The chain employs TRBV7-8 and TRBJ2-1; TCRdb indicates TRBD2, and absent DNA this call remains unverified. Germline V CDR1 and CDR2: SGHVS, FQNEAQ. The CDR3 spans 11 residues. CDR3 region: CASSLKGEQFF.